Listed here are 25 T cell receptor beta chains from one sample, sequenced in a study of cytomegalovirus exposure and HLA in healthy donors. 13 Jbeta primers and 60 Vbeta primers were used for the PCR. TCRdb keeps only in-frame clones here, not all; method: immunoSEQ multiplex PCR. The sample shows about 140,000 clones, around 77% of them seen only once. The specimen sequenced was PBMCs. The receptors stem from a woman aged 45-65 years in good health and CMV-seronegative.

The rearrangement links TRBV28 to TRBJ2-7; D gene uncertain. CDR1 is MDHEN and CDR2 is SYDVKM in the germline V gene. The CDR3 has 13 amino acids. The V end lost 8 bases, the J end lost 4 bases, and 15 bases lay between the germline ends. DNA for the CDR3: TGTGCCAGCGGAACTACGCTCCCTTACGAGCAGTACTTC. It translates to CASGTTLPYEQYF.

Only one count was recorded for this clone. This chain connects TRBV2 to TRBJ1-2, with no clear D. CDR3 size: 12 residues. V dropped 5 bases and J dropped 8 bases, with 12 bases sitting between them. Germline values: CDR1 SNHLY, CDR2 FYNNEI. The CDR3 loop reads CASSNSVMGYTF. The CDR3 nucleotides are TGTGCCAGCAGTAACTCGGTTATGGGCTACACCTTC.

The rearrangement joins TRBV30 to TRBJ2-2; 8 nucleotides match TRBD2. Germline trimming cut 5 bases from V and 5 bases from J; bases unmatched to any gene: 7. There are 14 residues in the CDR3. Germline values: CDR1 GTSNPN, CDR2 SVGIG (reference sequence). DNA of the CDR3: TGTGCCTGGGATAGCGGGGTAGATACCGGGGAGCTGTTTTTT. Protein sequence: CAWDSGVDTGELFF.

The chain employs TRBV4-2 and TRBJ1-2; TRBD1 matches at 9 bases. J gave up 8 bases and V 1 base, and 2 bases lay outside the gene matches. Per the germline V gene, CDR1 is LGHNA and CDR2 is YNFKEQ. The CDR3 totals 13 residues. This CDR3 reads CASSQGTGEGYTF. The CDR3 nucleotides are TGTGCCAGCAGCCAAGGGACAGGGGAAGGCTACACCTTC.

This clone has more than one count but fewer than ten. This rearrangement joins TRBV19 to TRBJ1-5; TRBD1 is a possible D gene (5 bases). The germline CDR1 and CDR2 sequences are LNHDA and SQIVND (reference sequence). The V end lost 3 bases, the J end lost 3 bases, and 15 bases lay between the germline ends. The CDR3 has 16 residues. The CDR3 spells CASSIGSTAFNQPQHF. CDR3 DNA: TGTGCCAGTAGTATTGGTTCGACAGCATTCAATCAGCCCCAGCATTTT.

CDR3 protein: CASSLWGLSGNTIYF. The DNA for the CDR3 is TGTGCCAGCAGTTTATGGGGACTCTCTGGAAACACCATATATTTT. The V and J genes are TRBV28 and TRBJ1-3; a weak D match, TRBD1 (5 bases). Germline values: CDR1 MDHEN, CDR2 SYDVKM. CDR3 length equals 15 residues. V lost 0 bases, J lost 0 bases, and 6 bases lay in between. The complete variable domain, with remaining parts taken from reference TRBV28 and TRBJ1-3, reads DVKVTQSSRYLVKRTGEKVFLECVQDMDHENMFWYRQDPGLGLRLIYFSYDVKMKEKGDIPEGYSVSREKKERFSLILESASTNQTSMYLCASSLWGLSGNTIYFGEGSWLTVV.

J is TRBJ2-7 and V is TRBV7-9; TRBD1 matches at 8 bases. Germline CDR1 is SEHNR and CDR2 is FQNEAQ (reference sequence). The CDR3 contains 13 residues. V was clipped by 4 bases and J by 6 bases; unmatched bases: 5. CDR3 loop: CASSYRTGREQYF. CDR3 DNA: TGTGCCAGCAGCTACCGGACAGGGCGCGAGCAGTACTTC.

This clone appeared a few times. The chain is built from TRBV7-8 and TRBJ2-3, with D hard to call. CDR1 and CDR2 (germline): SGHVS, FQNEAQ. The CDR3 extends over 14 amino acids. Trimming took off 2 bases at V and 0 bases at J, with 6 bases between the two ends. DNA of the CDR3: TGTGCCAGCAGCTTACTCACTAGCACAGATACGCAGTATTTT. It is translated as CASSLLTSTDTQYF.

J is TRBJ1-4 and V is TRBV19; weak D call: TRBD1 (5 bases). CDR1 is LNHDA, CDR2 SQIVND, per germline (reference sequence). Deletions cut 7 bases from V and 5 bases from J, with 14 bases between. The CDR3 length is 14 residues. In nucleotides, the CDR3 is TGTGCCAGTACTAGGGGCAGACAGAATGAAAAACTGTTTTTT. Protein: CASTRGRQNEKLFF. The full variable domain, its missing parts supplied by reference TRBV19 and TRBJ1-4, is DGGITQSPKYLFRKEGQNVTLSCEQNLNHDAMYWYRQDPGQGLRLIYYSQIVNDFQKGDIAEGYSVSREKKESFPLTVTSAQKNPTAFYLCASTRGRQNEKLFFGSGTQLSVL.

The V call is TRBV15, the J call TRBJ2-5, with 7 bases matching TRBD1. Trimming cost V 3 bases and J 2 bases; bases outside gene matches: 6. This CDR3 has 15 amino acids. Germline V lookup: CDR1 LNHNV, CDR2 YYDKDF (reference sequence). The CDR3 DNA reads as TGTGCCACCAGCAGGGCAATACAGGGGCAAGAGACCCAGTACTTC. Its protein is CATSRAIQGQETQYF.

CDR3 residues: CASSTLLGRERDEQYF. The CDR3 DNA sequence: TGTGCCAGCAGCACCCTCTTGGGCAGGGAAAGGGACGAGCAGTACTTC. The genes are TRBV21-1 and TRBJ2-7; TRBD1 reflects the table's D call only, with no check against the DNA. TRBV21-1 is listed as a pseudogene. This CDR3 comprises 16 residues.

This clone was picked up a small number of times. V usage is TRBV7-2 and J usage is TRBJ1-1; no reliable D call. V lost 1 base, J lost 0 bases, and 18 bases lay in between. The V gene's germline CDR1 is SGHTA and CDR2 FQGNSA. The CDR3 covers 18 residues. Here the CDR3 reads CASSLGVGRAPMNTEAFF. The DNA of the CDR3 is TGTGCCAGCAGCTTAGGCGTCGGGAGGGCCCCAATGAACACTGAAGCTTTCTTT.

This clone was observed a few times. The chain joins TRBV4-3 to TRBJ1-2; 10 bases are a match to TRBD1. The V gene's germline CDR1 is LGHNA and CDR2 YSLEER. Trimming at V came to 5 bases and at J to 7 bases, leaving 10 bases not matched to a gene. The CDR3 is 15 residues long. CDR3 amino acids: CASSFLTGGSRGYTF. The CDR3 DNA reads TGCGCCAGCAGCTTCCTGACAGGGGGCTCTCGTGGCTACACCTTC.

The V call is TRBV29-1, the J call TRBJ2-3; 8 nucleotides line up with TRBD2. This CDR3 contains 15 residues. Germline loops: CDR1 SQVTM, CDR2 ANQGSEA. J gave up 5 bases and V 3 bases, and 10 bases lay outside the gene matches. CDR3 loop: CSVDEAGGRGDTQYF. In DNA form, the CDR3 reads TGCAGCGTTGACGAGGCGGGGGGCAGGGGAGATACGCAGTATTTT.

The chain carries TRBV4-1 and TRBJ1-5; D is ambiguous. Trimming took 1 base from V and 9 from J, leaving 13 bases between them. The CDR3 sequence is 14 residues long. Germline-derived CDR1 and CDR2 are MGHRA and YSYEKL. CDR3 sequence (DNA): TGCGCCAGCAGCCAAGGTGACACTTTCCCGCCCCAGCATTTT. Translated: CASSQGDTFPPQHF.

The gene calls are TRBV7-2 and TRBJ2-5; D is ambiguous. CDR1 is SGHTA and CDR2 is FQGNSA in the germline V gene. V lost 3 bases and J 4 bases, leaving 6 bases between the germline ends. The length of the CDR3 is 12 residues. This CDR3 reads CASSFPGETQYF. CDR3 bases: TGTGCCAGCAGCTTTCCGGGAGAGACCCAGTACTTC.

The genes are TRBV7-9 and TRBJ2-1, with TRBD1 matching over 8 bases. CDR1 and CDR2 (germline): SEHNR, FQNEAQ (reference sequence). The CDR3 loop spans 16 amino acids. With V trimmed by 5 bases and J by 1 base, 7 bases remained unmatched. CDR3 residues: CASSPEQGASYNEQFF. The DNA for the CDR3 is TGTGCCAGCAGCCCGGAGCAGGGGGCATCCTACAATGAGCAGTTCTTC.

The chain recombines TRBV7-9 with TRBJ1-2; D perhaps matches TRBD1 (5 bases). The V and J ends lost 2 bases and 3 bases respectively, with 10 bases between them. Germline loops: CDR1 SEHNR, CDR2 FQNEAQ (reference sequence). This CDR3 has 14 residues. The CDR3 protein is CASSLFGDYYGYTF. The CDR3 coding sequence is TGTGCCAGCAGCTTATTTGGGGACTACTATGGCTACACCTTC.

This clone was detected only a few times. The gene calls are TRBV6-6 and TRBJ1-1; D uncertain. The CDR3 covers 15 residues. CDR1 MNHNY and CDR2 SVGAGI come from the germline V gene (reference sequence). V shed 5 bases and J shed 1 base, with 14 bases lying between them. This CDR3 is CASSILPRENTEAFF. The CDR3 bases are TGTGCCAGCAGTATATTGCCCCGGGAGAACACTGAAGCTTTCTTT.

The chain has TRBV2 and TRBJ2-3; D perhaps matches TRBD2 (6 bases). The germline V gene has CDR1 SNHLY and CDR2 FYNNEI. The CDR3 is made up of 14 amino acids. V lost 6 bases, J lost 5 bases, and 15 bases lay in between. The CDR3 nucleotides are TGTGCCAGCAGCACGGGGGTTCAGGTAGATACGCAGTATTTT. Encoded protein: CASSTGVQVDTQYF.

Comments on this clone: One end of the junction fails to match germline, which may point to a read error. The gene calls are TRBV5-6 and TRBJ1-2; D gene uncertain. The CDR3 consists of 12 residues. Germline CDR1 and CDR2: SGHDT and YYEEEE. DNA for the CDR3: TGTGCCAGCAGCCGGGTTAACTATGGCTACCCCTTC. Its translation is CASSRVNYGYPF.

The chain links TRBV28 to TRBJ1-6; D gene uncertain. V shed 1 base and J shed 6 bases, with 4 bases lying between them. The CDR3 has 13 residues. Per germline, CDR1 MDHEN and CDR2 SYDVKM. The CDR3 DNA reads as TGTGCCAGCAGTTTATTCCGTAATTCACCCCTCCACTTT. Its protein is CASSLFRNSPLHF.

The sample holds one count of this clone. The CDR3 is CASSLVDFGLVQETQYF. CDR3 nucleotides: TGTGCCAGCAGCTTAGTAGACTTCGGGTTAGTCCAAGAGACCCAGTACTTC. The chain joins TRBV7-9 to TRBJ2-5; unclear D gene. Germline loops: CDR1 SEHNR, CDR2 FQNEAQ (reference sequence). The length of the CDR3 is 17 residues. V lost 1 base and J 1 base, leaving 16 bases between the germline ends.

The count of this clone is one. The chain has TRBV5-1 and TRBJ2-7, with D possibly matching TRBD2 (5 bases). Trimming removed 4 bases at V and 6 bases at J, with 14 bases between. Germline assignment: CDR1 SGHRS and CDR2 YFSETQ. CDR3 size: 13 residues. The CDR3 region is CASSPVIGLEQYF. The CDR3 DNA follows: TGCGCCAGCAGCCCCGTGATCGGACTCGAGCAGTACTTC.

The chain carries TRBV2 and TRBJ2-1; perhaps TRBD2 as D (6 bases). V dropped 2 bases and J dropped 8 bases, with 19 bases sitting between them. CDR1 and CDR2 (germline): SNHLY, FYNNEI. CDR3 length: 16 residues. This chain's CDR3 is CASSEIGGGQVDEQFF. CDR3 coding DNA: TGTGCCAGCAGTGAAATCGGAGGAGGGCAGGTCGATGAGCAGTTCTTC.